Listed here are 23 T cell receptor beta chains from one sample, sequenced in a study of siplizumab effects on memory and regulatory T cells. Produced via immunoSEQ multiplex PCR; TCRdb's table is partial and in-frame only. The table has about 82,000 clones, approximately 90% seen once. Material for sequencing was Tregs sorted from blood. Source of these receptors: a human donor in good health.

The chain links TRBV5-4 to TRBJ1-2; the D gene is possibly TRBD1 (6 bases). Germline CDR1 SGHNT, CDR2 YYREEE (reference sequence). The CDR3 spans 14 residues. V was shortened by 6 bases and J by 4 bases, with 16 bases between the two germline ends. The CDR3 DNA follows: TGTGCCAGCACCCGGGAAGGGGGGAGCTATGGCTACACCTTC. This codes for CASTREGGSYGYTF. Variable domain in full (rest from reference TRBV5-4 and TRBJ1-2): ETGVTQSPTHLIKTRGQQVTLRCSSQSGHNTVSWYQQALGQGPQFIFQYYREEENGRGNFPPRFSGLQFPNYSSELNVNALELDDSALYLCASTREGGSYGYTFGSGTRLTVV.

The gene calls are TRBV7-6 and TRBJ2-2; D might be TRBD1 or TRBD2, each matching 5 bases. The CDR3 has 16 amino acids. Germline assignment: CDR1 SGHVS and CDR2 FNYEAQ. V was cut by 5 bases and J by 4 bases, with 17 bases left in between. CDR3: CASSTGPKTSTGELFF. CDR3 nucleotide sequence: TGTGCCAGCAGCACGGGGCCCAAAACATCCACCGGGGAGCTGTTTTTT.

The chain carries TRBV7-3 and TRBJ2-3; weak D call: TRBD1 (6 bases). Germline CDR1 and CDR2: SGHTA and FQGTGA. The V end lost 1 base, the J end lost 2 bases, and 10 bases lay between the germline ends. The CDR3 runs to 15 residues. CDR3 sequence: CASSLIWGPTDTQYF. In nucleotides, the CDR3 is TGTGCCAGCAGCTTAATTTGGGGGCCCACAGATACGCAGTATTTT.

The chain carries TRBV2 and TRBJ2-4, with D perhaps matching TRBD1 or TRBD2 (6 bases each). V shed 7 bases and J shed 9 bases, with 28 bases lying between them. The CDR3 runs to 17 residues. The germline V gene encodes CDR1 SNHLY and CDR2 FYNNEI. The CDR3 sequence is CASKEPRGAGEVGIQYF. For the CDR3, the DNA is TGTGCCAGCAAGGAACCTCGGGGTGCAGGGGAGGTGGGCATTCAGTACTTC.

In DNA, the CDR3 is TGTGCCAGCAGTTACTCGGGCCTGGGGCAGCCCCAGCATTTT. Its protein product is CASSYSGLGQPQHF. The rearrangement joins TRBV5-6 to TRBJ1-5; D not resolved. Germline V gene sequence: CDR1 SGHDT, CDR2 YYEEEE. The CDR3 sequence is 14 residues long. The V and J ends lost 5 bases and 7 bases respectively, with 16 bases between them. Variable domain in full (rest from reference TRBV5-6 and TRBJ1-5): DAGVTQSPTHLIKTRGQQVTLRCSPKSGHDTVSWYQQALGQGPQFIFQYYEEEERQRGNFPDRFSGHQFPNYSSELNVNALLLGDSALYLCASSYSGLGQPQHFGDGTRLSIL.

The genes are TRBV29-1 and TRBJ1-1; no clear D gene. Germline assignment: CDR1 SQVTM and CDR2 ANQGSEA. Trimming shortened V by 4 bases and J by 3 bases, and 18 bases separated the two germline ends. This CDR3 is 15 amino acids long. The CDR3 coding sequence is TGCAGCGTTGCCGTCCGTAGGGTCCGGGACACTGAAGCTTTCTTT. The encoded protein is CSVAVRRVRDTEAFF.

The rearrangement joins TRBV7-6 to TRBJ2-5; D ambiguous. Germline CDR1 and CDR2: SGHVS and FNYEAQ. This CDR3 is built from 12 residues. The ends were cut back, 1 base at V and 5 bases at J, with 5 bases in the middle. The CDR3 region has the DNA TGTGCCAGCAGCTTAGACCGGGAGACCCAGTACTTC. Amino acid sequence: CASSLDRETQYF.

This clone was seen just once. The chain employs TRBV5-4 and TRBJ2-1; D remains unclear. CDR1 is SGHNT, CDR2 YYREEE, per germline (reference sequence). With 2 bases removed from V and 4 bases from J, the gap between germline ends came to 10 bases. This CDR3 has 14 amino acids. CDR3 nucleotides: TGTGCCAGCAGCTTAGGAACCGAATACAATGAGCAGTTCTTC. Amino acids: CASSLGTEYNEQFF.

This clone was counted once. J is TRBJ2-7 and V is TRBV6-5; 9 nucleotides align to TRBD1. Germline CDR1 MNHEY, CDR2 SVGAGI. This CDR3 has 15 residues. Trimming took 1 base from V and 2 from J; bases not matched to a gene: 3. Written as DNA, the CDR3 is TGTGCCAGCAGTTACTTTACAGGGGGCACCTACGAGCAGTACTTC. Its translation: CASSYFTGGTYEQYF.

The J gene is TRBJ2-5, the V gene TRBV5-6, with 7 bases identical to TRBD1. This CDR3 has 15 amino acids. The V and J ends lost 2 bases and 5 bases, in that order; junction bases with no gene match: 9. Looked up from germline, CDR1 is SGHDT and CDR2 is YYEEEE. CDR3 region: CASSFGLGTDETQYF. In nucleotides, the CDR3 is TGTGCCAGCAGCTTCGGCCTAGGGACAGATGAGACCCAGTACTTC.

The V gene is TRBV9, the J gene TRBJ1-2, with 7 bases identical to TRBD1. Germline values: CDR1 SGDLS, CDR2 YYNGEE. The J segment lost 4 bases and the V segment lost 2 bases, leaving 2 bases of the junction unmatched. This CDR3 is 13 amino acids long. Here the CDR3 reads CASSVQGGYGYTF. CDR3 DNA: TGTGCCAGCAGCGTCCAGGGGGGCTATGGCTACACCTTC.

This clone has just a few counts. The rearrangement joins TRBV5-1 to TRBJ1-5; D perhaps matches TRBD1 (5 bases). Germline CDR1 is SGHRS and CDR2 is YFSETQ. The length of the CDR3 is 15 residues. Trimming removed 0 bases at V and 6 bases at J, with 13 bases between. DNA for the CDR3: TGCGCCAGCAGCTTGGCAGGGTATGTTAGTCAGCCCCAGCATTTT. Encoded protein: CASSLAGYVSQPQHF.

V gene TRBV19 combines with J gene TRBJ1-2, with D perhaps TRBD1 (5 bases). The CDR3 is 12 amino acids. Germline-derived CDR1 and CDR2 are LNHDA and SQIVND (reference sequence). Trimming took 3 bases from V and 4 from J, leaving 6 bases between them. The CDR3 spells CASSMGGYGYTF. The CDR3 region has the DNA TGTGCCAGTAGTATGGGGGGCTATGGCTACACCTTC.

The J gene is TRBJ2-5, the V gene TRBV6-6, with no clear D. V was pared by 4 bases and J by 2 bases, with 5 bases between. CDR3 length: 12 amino acids. In germline, CDR1 is MNHNY, CDR2 SVGAGI (reference sequence). The CDR3 coding sequence is TGTGCCAGCAGTTTCGGGCAAGAGACCCAGTACTTC. Its translation is CASSFGQETQYF.

This clone was found once. V is TRBV6-1 and J is TRBJ2-3; D not certain. Germline CDR1 reads MNHNS; CDR2 reads SASEGT. The V and J ends lost 2 bases and 4 bases respectively, with 25 bases between them. CDR3 length: 19 amino acids. Here the CDR3 reads CASSEITAKGSSYADTQYF. The CDR3 coding sequence is TGTGCCAGCAGTGAAATAACAGCGAAAGGCAGTAGTTATGCAGATACGCAGTATTTT.

The V and J genes are TRBV15 and TRBJ1-6; 9 bases map to TRBD1. The CDR3 spans 16 residues. Germline assignment: CDR1 LNHNV and CDR2 YYDKDF (reference sequence). V gave up 8 bases and J gave up 7 bases; unmatched junction bases: 12. CDR3 loop: CATSNRQGVGNSPLHF. In nucleotides, the CDR3 is TGTGCCACCTCCAACCGACAGGGGGTAGGAAATTCACCCCTCCACTTT.

As to this clone: In the same sample, other DNA sequences code for this CDR3. V is TRBV4-1 and J is TRBJ1-2; D is unclear. This CDR3 contains 12 residues. Germline V gene sequence: CDR1 MGHRA, CDR2 YSYEKL. The ends were cut back, 0 bases at V and 4 bases at J, with 3 bases in the middle. The CDR3 DNA sequence: TGCGCCAGCAGCCAAGAAGGCTATGGCTACACCTTC. Translating gives CASSQEGYGYTF.

The genes are TRBV6-5 and TRBJ2-5; a possible D gene is TRBD2 (6 bases). This CDR3 region has 14 residues. Trimming stripped 2 bases from V and 3 bases from J, with 10 bases between. Germline V gives CDR1 MNHEY, CDR2 SVGAGI. This CDR3 is CASSYGLAKETQYF. CDR3 in DNA: TGTGCCAGCAGTTACGGGCTAGCGAAAGAGACCCAGTACTTC.

V is TRBV2 and J is TRBJ2-5; D is unresolved. Trimming removed 6 bases from V and 2 bases from J, with 10 bases in between. From germline, CDR1 is SNHLY and CDR2 FYNNEI. The CDR3 runs 13 residues. As DNA, the CDR3 is TGTGCCAGCAGAGAGGAATGGCAAGAGACCCAGTACTTC. Its protein product is CASREEWQETQYF.

V is TRBV7-6 and J is TRBJ2-6; D may match TRBD1 or TRBD2 (5 bases each). This CDR3 has 20 amino acids. The V end was cut by 2 bases, the J end by 1 base, with 21 bases between. Germline loops: CDR1 SGHVS, CDR2 FNYEAQ. CDR3 sequence reads: CASSLNPPGRPGSGANVLTF. CDR3 bases: TGTGCCAGCAGCTTAAACCCCCCGGGACGCCCCGGTTCTGGGGCCAACGTCCTGACTTTC.

V and J are TRBV29-1 and TRBJ1-2; 9 bases line up with TRBD1. Trimming took 3 bases from V and 3 from J; bases not matched to a gene: 11. Germline values: CDR1 SQVTM, CDR2 ANQGSEA. The CDR3 is 16 residues long. The CDR3 DNA sequence: TGCAGCGTTGATGCGGCGTGGACAGGGGCGGACTATGGCTACACCTTC. Translation gives CSVDAAWTGADYGYTF.

The V gene is TRBV6-1, the J gene TRBJ2-7; tentative D call: TRBD2 (6 bases). The V gene lost 1 base and the J gene lost 6 bases, with 13 bases spanning the gap. In germline, CDR1 is MNHNS, CDR2 SASEGT. CDR3 length: 14 amino acids. CDR3 loop: CASSEVAGNGEQYF. Written as DNA, the CDR3 is TGTGCCAGCAGTGAAGTCGCGGGGAATGGCGAGCAGTACTTC.

The rearrangement links TRBV5-1 to TRBJ2-1, with D possibly TRBD2 on 6 matching bases. Germline V gene data show CDR1 as SGHRS and CDR2 as YFSETQ. The CDR3 length is 16 residues. V lost 0 bases and J lost 0, with 10 bases in between. The CDR3 bases are TGCGCCAGCAGCTTGGCCGTGGGACTCTCCTACAATGAGCAGTTCTTC. Its protein product is CASSLAVGLSYNEQFF. The full variable domain, with the rest looked up from reference TRBV5-1 and TRBJ2-1, is KAGVTQTPRYLIKTRGQQVTLSCSPISGHRSVSWYQQTPGQGLQFLFEYFSETQRNKGNFPGRFSGRQFSNSRSEMNVSTLELGDSALYLCASSLAVGLSYNEQFFGPGTRLTVL.